Shown below are 27 T cell receptor beta chains from a single sample sequenced in a study of blood T cell repertoires in COVID-19. Produced via immunoSEQ multiplex PCR; TCRdb's table is partial and in-frame only. The repertoire holds approximately 25,000 clones, 70% to 90% seen once, with 2% to 2.5% in the top ten. Sequences were obtained from peripheral blood. The receptors come from a woman aged 65 to 85 with COVID-19, enrolled during active disease.

The chain carries TRBV29-1 and TRBJ2-1, with 7 bases identical to TRBD2. Germline-derived CDR1 and CDR2 are SQVTM and ANQGSEA. CDR3 length equals 12 residues. V lost 7 bases and J lost 2; bases outside the gene matches: 2. The CDR3 nucleotides read TGCAGCGGCGGGACTACCTACAATGAGCAGTTCTTC. It specifies CSGGTTYNEQFF.

The gene calls are TRBV25-1 and TRBJ1-2, with D perhaps matching TRBD1 (6 bases). This CDR3 comprises 14 residues. The ends were cut back, 2 bases at V and 8 bases at J, with 15 bases in the middle. Per germline, CDR1 MGHDK and CDR2 SYGVNS. The CDR3 nucleotides are TGTGCCAGCAGTGAACCCCTGGGTGGGGGCGGCTACACCTTC. Protein product: CASSEPLGGGGYTF.

The rearrangement links TRBV6-1 to TRBJ1-5, with D uncertain. Germline loops: CDR1 MNHNS, CDR2 SASEGT. Trimming took off 1 base at V and 6 bases at J, with 10 bases between the two ends. CDR3 size: 14 residues. CDR3 nucleotide sequence: TGTGCCAGCAGTGAAGGGAGCGGTTCTCAGCCCCAGCATTTT. Translated, it gives CASSEGSGSQPQHF.

CDR3 in DNA: TGTGCCAGTAGTTACGACAGGCGAAACTACAATGAGCAGTTCTTC. Its protein is CASSYDRRNYNEQFF. The V and J genes are TRBV19 and TRBJ2-1; D may be TRBD1 (6 bases). Germline CDR1 reads LNHDA; CDR2 reads SQIVND (reference sequence). Between the trimmed V and J ends, which lost 5 bases and 3 bases, there was a span of 14 bases. CDR3 length equals 15 residues.

The V call is TRBV7-9, the J call TRBJ2-3; D is undetermined. The V gene lost 5 bases and the J gene lost 5 bases, with 5 bases spanning the gap. The germline V gene encodes CDR1 SEHNR and CDR2 FQNEAQ (reference sequence). CDR3 length equals 11 residues. This CDR3 is CASSPKDTQYF. The CDR3 DNA follows: TGTGCCAGCAGCCCAAAAGATACGCAGTATTTT.

CDR3 sequence reads: CAAMGGRNTEAFF. Here the CDR3 DNA reads TGTGCCGCGATGGGAGGGAGGAACACTGAAGCTTTCTTT. The genes are TRBV12-3 or TRBV12-4 and TRBJ1-1; D uncertain. V lost 11 bases and J lost 1, with 14 bases in between. CDR3 size: 13 residues.

The chain carries TRBV28 and TRBJ1-1; D might be TRBD1 (6 bases). This CDR3 has 14 residues. From germline, CDR1 is MDHEN and CDR2 SYDVKM. V was pared by 6 bases and J by 1 base, with 12 bases between. CDR3 residues: CASRTGWQNTEAFF. The DNA of the CDR3 is TGTGCCAGCAGGACAGGTTGGCAGAACACTGAAGCTTTCTTT.

This chain uses TRBV9 with TRBJ2-1; 7 positions agree with TRBD1. J lost 10 bases, V lost 0 bases, and 13 bases had no gene match. Germline assignment: CDR1 SGDLS and CDR2 YYNGEE. CDR3 size: 16 residues. The CDR3 spells CASSVGWDEGAEEQFF. CDR3 bases: TGTGCCAGCAGCGTAGGGTGGGATGAGGGGGCAGAAGAGCAGTTCTTC.

The chain uses TRBV12-5 and TRBJ1-2, with D perhaps TRBD1 (5 bases). The length of the CDR3 is 13 residues. V shed 5 bases and J shed 4 bases, with 11 bases lying between them. Germline assignment: CDR1 LGHNT and CDR2 FRNRAP. CDR3 sequence: CASGPWTSYGYTF. CDR3 bases: TGTGCTAGTGGTCCCTGGACAAGCTATGGCTACACCTTC.

J is TRBJ1-4 and V is TRBV27; 7 bases align to TRBD1. Germline trimming cut 5 bases from V and 1 base from J; bases unmatched to any gene: 4. This CDR3 contains 15 residues. CDR1 and CDR2 from the germline V gene are MNHEY and SMNVEV (reference sequence). CDR3 sequence reads: CASSKPGGTNEKLFF. CDR3 in DNA: TGTGCCAGCAGTAAACCAGGGGGAACTAATGAAAAACTGTTTTTT.

The chain joins TRBV7-2 to TRBJ1-2; D call uncertain. This CDR3 comprises 13 residues. Germline lookup yields CDR1 SGHTA and CDR2 FQGNSA. Trimming shortened V by 5 bases and J by 8 bases, and 15 bases separated the two germline ends. CDR3 bases: TGTGCCAGCAGCCCCCAGTGGCTGAGGGGCTACACCTTC. It encodes CASSPQWLRGYTF.

A single count supports this clone. CDR3 region: CASTAQGGLDTQYF. The CDR3 DNA reads as TGTGCCAGCACAGCACAGGGGGGTTTAGATACGCAGTATTTT. V and J are TRBV2 and TRBJ2-3; 8 nucleotides match TRBD1. V lost 7 bases and J lost 5; bases outside the gene matches: 8. The germline CDR1 and CDR2 sequences are SNHLY and FYNNEI. The CDR3 length is 14 residues. The full variable domain, completed using reference TRBV2 and TRBJ2-3, is EPEVTQTPSHQVTQMGQEVILRCVPISNHLYFYWYRQILGQKVEFLVSFYNNEISEKSEIFDDQFSVERPDGSNFTLKIRSTKLEDSAMYFCASTAQGGLDTQYFGPGTRLTVL.

V usage is TRBV3-1 (or the pseudogene TRBV3-2) and J usage is TRBJ1-2, with TRBD1 identical over 8 bases. The CDR3 is 15 amino acids. Germline values: CDR1 LGHDT, CDR2 YNNKEL (reference sequence). J gave up 6 bases and V 4 bases, and 10 bases lay outside the gene matches. Here the CDR3 DNA reads TGTGCCAGCAGCCCAGGACAGGGTTCAATGCATGGCTACACCTTC. Amino acid sequence: CASSPGQGSMHGYTF.

V and J are TRBV19 and TRBJ2-2, with D unresolved. The germline gives CDR1 LNHDA, CDR2 SQIVND (reference sequence). With 3 bases removed from V and 0 bases from J, the gap between germline ends came to 11 bases. The CDR3 spans 16 residues. CDR3 sequence: CASSMLGTANTGELFF. The CDR3 nucleotides are TGTGCCAGTAGTATGTTGGGCACCGCGAACACCGGGGAGCTGTTTTTT.

The chain uses TRBV7-9 and TRBJ1-2; D gene ambiguous. CDR1 is SEHNR, CDR2 FQNEAQ, per germline (reference sequence). V shed 5 bases and J shed 8 bases, with 15 bases lying between them. This CDR3 spans 13 amino acids. The CDR3 reads CASSPPLTGGYTF. In DNA form, the CDR3 reads TGTGCCAGCAGCCCTCCCTTAACGGGAGGCTACACCTTC.

The genes are TRBV19 and TRBJ2-4, with 9 bases fitting TRBD1. The CDR3 loop spans 15 amino acids. Germline CDR1 LNHDA, CDR2 SQIVND (reference sequence). Trimming removed 9 bases from V and 6 bases from J; junction bases left unmatched: 12. CDR3 bases: TGTGCCAGCAGAATTTCAGTGGACAGGGGAAACATTCAGTACTTC. Amino acids: CASRISVDRGNIQYF. The full variable domain, in which reference TRBV19 and TRBJ2-4 provide the parts outside the CDR3, is DGGITQSPKYLFRKEGQNVTLSCEQNLNHDAMYWYRQDPGQGLRLIYYSQIVNDFQKGDIAEGYSVSREKKESFPLTVTSAQKNPTAFYLCASRISVDRGNIQYFGAGTRLSVL.

The V and J genes are TRBV3-1 (or the pseudogene TRBV3-2) and TRBJ2-3; 10 nucleotides line up with TRBD2. Losses at the gene ends were 3 bases for V and 4 bases for J; bases not matched to a gene: 7. Per germline, CDR1 LGHDT and CDR2 YNNKEL (reference sequence). CDR3 length: 16 residues. The CDR3, as DNA: TGTGCCAGCAGCCAGAGGAGCGGGGGGGCGGCAGATACGCAGTATTTT. Residues: CASSQRSGGAADTQYF.

This sequence joins TRBV11-2 and TRBJ2-5, with a weak D call TRBD2 (5 bases). The V end lost 5 bases, the J end lost 2 bases, and 15 bases lay between the germline ends. This CDR3 comprises 15 residues. Germline-derived CDR1 and CDR2 are SGHAT and FQNNGV. Here the CDR3 reads CASSPSGSRQETQYF. CDR3 bases: TGTGCCAGCAGCCCGAGCGGTAGCCGACAAGAGACCCAGTACTTC. Variable domain in full (rest from reference TRBV11-2 and TRBJ2-5): EAGVAQSPRYKIIEKRQSVAFWCNPISGHATLYWYQQILGQGPKLLIQFQNNGVVDDSQLPKDRFSAERLKGVDSTLKIQPAKLEDSAVYLCASSPSGSRQETQYFGPGTRLLVL.

This clone was seen more than once but under ten times. The chain has TRBV5-1 and TRBJ2-7; TRBD1 might be the D (6 bases). This CDR3 region has 14 residues. The germline gives CDR1 SGHRS, CDR2 YFSETQ. V lost 3 bases to trimming and J lost 0 bases, with 10 bases between them. CDR3 DNA sequence: TGCGCCAGCAGCTCCGGACAGAGCTCCTACGAGCAGTACTTC. Encoded protein: CASSSGQSSYEQYF.

V and J are TRBV2 and TRBJ2-1; a possible D gene is TRBD2 (6 bases). The germline V gene encodes CDR1 SNHLY and CDR2 FYNNEI. The CDR3 contains 13 residues. The V end was cut by 7 bases, the J end by 7 bases, with 14 bases between. The CDR3 spells CASTGTDPNEQFF. The CDR3 region has the DNA TGTGCCAGCACCGGGACTGACCCGAATGAGCAGTTCTTC.

This clone was recorded once. This rearrangement joins TRBV6-1 to TRBJ1-2; D is perhaps TRBD1 (5 bases). There are 13 residues in the CDR3. Germline CDR1 MNHNS, CDR2 SASEGT. V dropped 1 base and J dropped 9 bases, with 12 bases sitting between them. The CDR3 DNA sequence: TGTGCCAGCAGTGAAGATGGTCAGGGAAGCTACACCTTC. Translated: CASSEDGQGSYTF.

The chain recombines TRBV19 with TRBJ1-4; D gene uncertain. This CDR3 has 14 amino acids. CDR1 is LNHDA and CDR2 is SQIVND in the germline V gene (reference sequence). Trimming removed 5 bases at V and 0 bases at J, with 7 bases between. CDR3 coding DNA: TGTGCCAGTAGTTTCTTATCAACTAATGAAAAACTGTTTTTT. This sequence encodes CASSFLSTNEKLFF.

The rearrangement joins TRBV7-3 to TRBJ2-1; perhaps TRBD2 as D (7 bases). Germline CDR1 is SGHTA and CDR2 is FQGTGA. The CDR3 runs to 14 residues. V was cut by 2 bases and J by 8 bases, with 13 bases left in between. The CDR3 coding sequence is TGTGCCAGCAGCTTAGAGGGGGGGAGCTATGAGCAGTTCTTC. This encodes CASSLEGGSYEQFF.

This clone has only a few counts. The chain has TRBV7-3 and TRBJ1-1; D not resolved. Germline lookup yields CDR1 SGHTA and CDR2 FQGTGA. Trimming removed 1 base at V and 1 base at J, with 16 bases between. CDR3 length: 17 residues. The CDR3 nucleotides read TGTGCCAGCAGCTTAAAGGGAGGACGGTCCGGGAACACTGAAGCTTTCTTT. It encodes CASSLKGGRSGNTEAFF. Filled out from reference TRBV7-3 and TRBJ1-1, the complete variable domain reads GAGVSQTPSNKVTEKGKYVELRCDPISGHTALYWYRQSLGQGPEFLIYFQGTGAADDSGLPNDRFFAVRPEGSVSTLKIQRTERGDSAVYLCASSLKGGRSGNTEAFFGQGTRLTVV.

This rearrangement joins TRBV18 to TRBJ2-7; 10 bases are a match to TRBD1. The CDR3 runs 13 residues. Per the germline V gene, CDR1 is KGHSH and CDR2 is LQKENI. The ends lost 7 bases at V and 5 bases at J; junction bases unmatched: 5. The CDR3: CASCPGTGDEQYF. The DNA for the CDR3 is TGTGCCAGCTGTCCCGGGACAGGGGACGAGCAGTACTTC.

V usage is TRBV5-6 and J usage is TRBJ2-5; the D gene is possibly TRBD1 (5 bases). The V and J ends lost 2 bases and 4 bases respectively, with 12 bases between them. The germline V gene has CDR1 SGHDT and CDR2 YYEEEE. The CDR3 contains 14 residues. The chain's CDR3 is CASSFSGLGETQYF. CDR3 coding DNA: TGTGCCAGCAGCTTTTCAGGGTTAGGAGAGACCCAGTACTTC.

This chain connects TRBV11-3 to TRBJ2-1; tentative D call: TRBD2 (5 bases). CDR3 length: 12 residues. CDR1 is SGHNT, CDR2 YENEEA, per germline. The V gene lost 2 bases and the J gene lost 9 bases, with 8 bases spanning the gap. The CDR3 protein is CASSLRRGEQFF. In nucleotides, the CDR3 is TGTGCCAGCAGCTTAAGACGGGGTGAGCAGTTCTTC.